This TCR beta chain was identified in a study of T-cell reconstitution after alpha-beta-depleted transplantation in children. This clonotype has more than one count but fewer than ten. Its target is not known. The TCRbeta library incorporated unique molecular identifiers. TCRdb re-called the PCR reads with MiXCR, one entry per CDR3 protein. The sample includes under 450,000 distinct CDR3 sequences, under 20% of them seen just once. The CDR3 consists of 17 residues. Germline-derived CDR1 and CDR2 are SGHTA and FQGNSA. V lost 1 base and J lost 0, with 14 bases in between. Study results and caveats: Elevated TCRbeta diversity at day 60 was traced, in some patients, to surviving recipient T cells and thymic progenitors. Among T cells one year after transplant, newly produced cells accounted for most counts and diversity. Approximately two months post-transplant, alpha-beta T cells reportedly originated from several hundred expanded graft clones.

This clonotype was obtained from a boy younger than two who had a stem cell transplant for Wiskott-Aldrich syndrome, so the T cells may come from the graft donor. This material consisted of PBMCs, mostly from graft donor cells, taken 360 days after TCRalphabeta/CD19-depleted stem cell transplant. The V and J genes are TRBV7-2 and TRBJ2-3; D unclear. The CDR3 sequence is CASSLVGAAISTDTQYF. DNA of the CDR3: TGTGCCAGCAGCTTAGTCGGTGCAGCGATTAGCACAGATACGCAGTATTTT.